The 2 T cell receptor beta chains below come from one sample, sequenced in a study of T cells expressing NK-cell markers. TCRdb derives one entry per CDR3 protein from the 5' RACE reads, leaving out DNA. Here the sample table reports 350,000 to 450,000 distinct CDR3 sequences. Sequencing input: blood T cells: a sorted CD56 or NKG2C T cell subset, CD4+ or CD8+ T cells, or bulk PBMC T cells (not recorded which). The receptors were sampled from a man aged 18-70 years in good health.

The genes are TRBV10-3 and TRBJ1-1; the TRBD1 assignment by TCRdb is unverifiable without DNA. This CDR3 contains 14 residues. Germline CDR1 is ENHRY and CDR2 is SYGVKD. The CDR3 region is CAISESQGVREAFF.

CDR3 protein: CASSEEAGAGSPLHF. This chain links TRBV2 with TRBJ1-6; TCRdb indicates TRBD1, and absent DNA this call remains unverified. Germline-derived CDR1 and CDR2 are SNHLY and FYNNEI. The CDR3 is 15 amino acids.